This note documents a single T cell receptor (beta chain) sequence. Germline CDR1 SGHNT, CDR2 YYREEE (reference sequence). CDR3 length: 16 residues. J was trimmed by 0 bases and V by 4 bases; bases with no gene match: 6. In the study's own analysis: Reference gene primer amplification in the assay estimated nucleated cell counts. The assay was immunoSEQ multiplex PCR, and TCRdb's table has in-frame clones only and misses some. The DNA gave D and trimming, while V, J and clone size come from that table. Among 190,000 or so clones listed, 70% to 90% were seen once. The sample comes from a study of blood T cell repertoires in COVID-19. Across the whole study: In each case, the material was cDNA or gDNA derived from T cells, B-cell-depleted T cells, or PBMCs.

The sample comprised peripheral blood. The chain carries TRBV5-4 and TRBJ2-1, with 8 bases matching TRBD1. The clonotype originates from a man aged 35 to 55 with active or convalescent COVID-19. The CDR3 protein is CASSIAGGTSYNEQFF. The CDR3 coding sequence is TGTGCCAGCAGCATCGCAGGGGGCACCTCCTACAATGAGCAGTTCTTC.